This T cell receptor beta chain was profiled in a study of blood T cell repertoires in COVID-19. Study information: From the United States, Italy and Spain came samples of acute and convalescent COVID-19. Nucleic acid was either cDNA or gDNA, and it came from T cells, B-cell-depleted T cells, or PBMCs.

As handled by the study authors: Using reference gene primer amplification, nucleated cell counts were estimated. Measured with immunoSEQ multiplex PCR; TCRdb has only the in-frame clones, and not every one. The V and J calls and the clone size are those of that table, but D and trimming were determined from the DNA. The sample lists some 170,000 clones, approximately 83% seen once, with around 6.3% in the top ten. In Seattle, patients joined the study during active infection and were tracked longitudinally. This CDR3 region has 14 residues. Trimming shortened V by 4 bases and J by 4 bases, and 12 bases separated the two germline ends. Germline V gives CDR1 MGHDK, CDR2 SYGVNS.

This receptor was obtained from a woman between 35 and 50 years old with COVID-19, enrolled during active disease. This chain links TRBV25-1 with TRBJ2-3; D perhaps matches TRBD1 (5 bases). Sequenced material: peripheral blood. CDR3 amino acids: CASSARQGSDTQYF. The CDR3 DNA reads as TGTGCCAGCAGTGCAAGGCAGGGTTCAGATACGCAGTATTTT.